The clone carrying this T cell receptor (beta chain) was found many times. The antigen is unknown. The data are from a study of naive and memory T cell subsets. TCR cDNA received a 3' ligated oligonucleotide that carried a UMI. RNA was extracted from around 2.7 ml of whole blood of healthy adults. Cells were not sorted; total RNA input targeted roughly 1 to 1000 ng. The study's findings and limits: TCR transcript changes with activation or differentiation may affect this RNA method.

The V and J ends lost 3 bases and 6 bases, in that order; junction bases with no gene match: 2. There are 14 residues in the CDR3. The germline gives CDR1 SGHVS, CDR2 FNYEAQ. Four PCR rounds used nested alpha and beta constant region primers plus the SP2 primer. Reverse transcription of blood and skin TCR RNA was primed at alpha and beta constant regions. MiXCR was run by TCRdb on the 5' RACE reads, yielding one entry per CDR3 protein. The sample shows 50,000 or so distinct CDR3 sequences, 7% to 8.5% of them seen only once. The J gene is TRBJ2-1, the V gene TRBV7-6, with 10 bases matching TRBD1. This clonotype was sampled from a male donor in good health. CDR3 loop: CASSLGQGFNEQFF. DNA for the CDR3: TGTGCCAGCAGCTTGGGACAGGGGTTCAATGAGCAGTTCTTC.